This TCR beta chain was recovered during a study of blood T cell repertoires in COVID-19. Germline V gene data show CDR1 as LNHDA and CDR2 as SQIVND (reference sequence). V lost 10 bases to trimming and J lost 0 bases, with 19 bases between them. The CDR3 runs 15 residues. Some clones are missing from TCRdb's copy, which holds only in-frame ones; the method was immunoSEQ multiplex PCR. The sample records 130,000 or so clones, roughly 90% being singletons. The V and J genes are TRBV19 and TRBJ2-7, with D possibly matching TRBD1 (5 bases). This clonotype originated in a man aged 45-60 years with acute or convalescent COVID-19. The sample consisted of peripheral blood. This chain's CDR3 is CATRDDSQSSYEQYF. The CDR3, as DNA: TGTGCCACCCGAGACGACAGCCAAAGCTCCTACGAGCAGTACTTC.